Described below is a single T cell receptor (beta chain) sequence and its context. It lacks a known antigen. Base-call qualities are not available, and no considerably larger clone is one nucleotide away. The sample belongs to a study of OX40 agonist ivuxolimab in advanced cancers. Background on the whole study: Ivuxolimab, which targeted the costimulatory receptor OX40 (CD134), was an agonistic, fully human IgG2 monoclonal antibody. In the dose-escalation cohort, around four fifths of patients were male, and the mean age was roughly 60 years, with a range of roughly 23 to 85. Partial responses were achieved by three dose-escalation patients, of whom one had hepatocellular carcinoma and two had cutaneous melanoma. Among the approximately 50 dose-escalation patients, roughly 20 had hepatocellular carcinoma, roughly 15 melanoma, 9 renal cell carcinoma and 9 head and neck cancer. Intravenous ivuxolimab was administered to patients every 2 weeks at six dose levels: 0.01, 0.1, 0.3, 1.5, 3 and 10 mg/kg. Prior anti-PD-1, anti-PD-L1 or anti-CTLA-4 therapy was permitted, and less than 45% of dose-escalation patients had received checkpoint inhibitors. The paper covers the monotherapy dose-escalation part of the phase I ivuxolimab trial, which included N ≈ 50 patients. Peripheral TCRbeta sequencing aimed to test whether ivuxolimab altered TCR sequence diversity and caused clonal T-cell expansion. What the work shows at the level of the full study, not this receptor alone: On average, CD8+ T cells showed more expanded clones than CD4+ T cells after ivuxolimab. At doses of 0.1 to 3.0 mg/kg, clonal expansion of both CD4+ and CD8+ blood T cells was observed from baseline to week 6. Low levels of normalized T-cell clonal expansion were also seen in some nonresponding patients. In the 0.1-3.0 mg/kg groups, partial responders were among the patients with the lowest normalized peripheral clonal expansion, particularly in CD8+ T cells. Which antigens the clonally expanded peripheral T cells were specific for was not determined.

The trial excluded patients who had a history of autoimmune disease or were on systemic immunosuppression. Peripheral blood for TCR sequencing was collected from all dose cohorts at baseline, on cycle 4 day 1, and on cycle 7 day 1. Samples came from an open-label, multicenter, first-in-human phase I dose-escalation trial of ivuxolimab. Adults with locally advanced or metastatic melanoma, renal cell, hepatocellular, or head and neck squamous cell carcinoma were enrolled in the trial. Before TCR sequencing, CD4+ T cells and CD8+ T cells were sorted from peripheral blood as separate populations. The germline V gene yields ENHRY for CDR1 and SYGVKD for CDR2. Between the V and J ends, shortened by 3 bases and 7 bases respectively, the junction contains 13 bases. Including the terminal cysteine and phenylalanine, the CDR3 comprises 14 residues. Only the CDR3 DNA is retained, 42 bases long and in frame from the first base.

Genomic DNA was extracted from sorted cells for sequencing of the TCRbeta CDR3 region. The immunoSEQ Assay was used to sequence the TCRbeta CDR3 regions. This immuneACCESS table, as held by TCRdb, lists in-frame sequences with V and J called but not all clones. Of the missing ones, under half trace to an unresolved V gene in checked studies; the others have no known cause. The sample table shows approximately 74,000 clones, and around 83% are seen once. Approximately 2.2% of the sample lies in the top ten. The sequence is built from TRBV10-3 and TRBJ2-1; TRBD2 is a possible D gene, resting on 6 matching bases. This TCR was sampled from an adult with an advanced solid tumor such as melanoma, head and neck, liver or kidney cancer. This material consisted of CD4+ or CD8+ T cells sorted from blood, taken in a trial of the OX40 agonist ivuxolimab. This receptor has the CDR3 CAISEKRVGNEQFF. Read as DNA, the sequence is TGTGCCATCAGTGAAAAGCGGGTAGGAAATGAGCAGTTCTTC.